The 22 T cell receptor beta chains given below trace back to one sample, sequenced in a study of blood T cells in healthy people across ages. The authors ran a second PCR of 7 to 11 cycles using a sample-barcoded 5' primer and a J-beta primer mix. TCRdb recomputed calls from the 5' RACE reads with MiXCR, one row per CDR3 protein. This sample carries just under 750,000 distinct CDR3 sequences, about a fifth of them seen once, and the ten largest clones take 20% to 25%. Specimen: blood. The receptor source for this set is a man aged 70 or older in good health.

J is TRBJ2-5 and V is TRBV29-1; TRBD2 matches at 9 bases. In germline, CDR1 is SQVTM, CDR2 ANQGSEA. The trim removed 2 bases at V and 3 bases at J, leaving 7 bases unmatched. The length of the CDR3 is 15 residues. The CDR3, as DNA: TGCAGCGTTGAAAAGGTAGCGGGGGCCAAAGAGACCCAGTACTTC. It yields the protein CSVEKVAGAKETQYF.

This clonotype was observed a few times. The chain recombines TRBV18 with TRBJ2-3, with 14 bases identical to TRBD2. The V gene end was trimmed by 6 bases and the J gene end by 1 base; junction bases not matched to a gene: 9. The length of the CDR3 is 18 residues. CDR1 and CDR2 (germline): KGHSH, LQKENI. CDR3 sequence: CASSLRGTSGGGTDTQYF. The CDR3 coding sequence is TGTGCCAGCTCCCTGCGGGGGACTAGCGGGGGTGGCACAGATACGCAGTATTTT.

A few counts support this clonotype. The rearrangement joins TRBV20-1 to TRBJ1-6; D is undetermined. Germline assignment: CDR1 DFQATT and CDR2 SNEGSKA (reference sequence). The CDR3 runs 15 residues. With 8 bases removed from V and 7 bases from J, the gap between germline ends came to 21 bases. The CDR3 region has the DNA TGCAGTCCAACAGACGGGCCAAGATCGAATTCACCCCTCCACTTT. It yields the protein CSPTDGPRSNSPLHF.

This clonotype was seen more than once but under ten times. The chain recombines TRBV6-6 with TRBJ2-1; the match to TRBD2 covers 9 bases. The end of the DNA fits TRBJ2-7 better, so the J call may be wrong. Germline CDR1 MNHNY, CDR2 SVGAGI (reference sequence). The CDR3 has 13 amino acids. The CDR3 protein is CASSAGGTYEQYV. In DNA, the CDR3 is TGTGCCAGCAGTGCGGGAGGGACCTACGAGCAGTACGTC.

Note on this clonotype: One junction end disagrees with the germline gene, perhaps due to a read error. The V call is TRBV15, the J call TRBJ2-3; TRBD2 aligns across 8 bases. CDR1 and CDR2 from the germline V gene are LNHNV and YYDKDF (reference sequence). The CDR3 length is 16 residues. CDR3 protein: CATSPHLAGPTDTQYF. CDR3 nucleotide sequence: TGTGCCACCAGCCCCCATTTAGCGGGGCCCACAGACACGCAGTATTTT.

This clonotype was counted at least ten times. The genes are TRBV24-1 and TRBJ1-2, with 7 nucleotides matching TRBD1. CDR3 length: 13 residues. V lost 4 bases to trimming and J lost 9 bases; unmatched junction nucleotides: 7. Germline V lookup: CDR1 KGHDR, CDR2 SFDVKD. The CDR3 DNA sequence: TGTGCCACCAGTGAGGGACAGACGTTCCGCTACACCTTC. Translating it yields CATSEGQTFRYTF.

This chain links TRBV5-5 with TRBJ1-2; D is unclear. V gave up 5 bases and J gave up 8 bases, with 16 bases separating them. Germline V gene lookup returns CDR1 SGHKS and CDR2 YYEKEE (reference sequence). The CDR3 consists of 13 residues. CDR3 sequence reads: CASSPDLFFGYTF. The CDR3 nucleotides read TGTGCCAGCAGTCCCGATCTCTTCTTCGGCTACACCTTC.

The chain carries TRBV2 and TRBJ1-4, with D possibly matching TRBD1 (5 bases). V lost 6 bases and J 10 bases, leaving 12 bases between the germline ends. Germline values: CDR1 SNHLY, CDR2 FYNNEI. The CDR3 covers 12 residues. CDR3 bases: TGTGCCAGCAGAGCAGGGTCTGCAAAACTGTTTTTT. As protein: CASRAGSAKLFF.

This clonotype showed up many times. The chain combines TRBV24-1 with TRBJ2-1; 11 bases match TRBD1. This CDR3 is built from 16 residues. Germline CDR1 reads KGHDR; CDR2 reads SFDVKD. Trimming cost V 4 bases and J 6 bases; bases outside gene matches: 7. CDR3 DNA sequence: TGTGCCACCAGTGACCCAGGACAGGGGGCGTTCAATGAGCAGTTCTTC. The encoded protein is CATSDPGQGAFNEQFF.

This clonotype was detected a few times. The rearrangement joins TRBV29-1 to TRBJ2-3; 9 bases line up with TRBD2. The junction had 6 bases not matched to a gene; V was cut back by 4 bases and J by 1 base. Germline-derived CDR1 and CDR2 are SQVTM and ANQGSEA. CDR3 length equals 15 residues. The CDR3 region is CSVVGVAGGTDTQYF. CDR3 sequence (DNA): TGCAGCGTTGTAGGGGTAGCGGGGGGCACAGATACGCAGTATTTT.

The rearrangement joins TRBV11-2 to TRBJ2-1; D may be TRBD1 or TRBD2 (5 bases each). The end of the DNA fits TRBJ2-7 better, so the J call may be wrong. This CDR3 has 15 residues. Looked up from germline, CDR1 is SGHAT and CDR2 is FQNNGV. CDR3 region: CASSLGPGRPYEQYF. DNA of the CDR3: TGTGCCAGCAGCCTAGGACCGGGACGGCCCTACGAGCAGTACTTC.

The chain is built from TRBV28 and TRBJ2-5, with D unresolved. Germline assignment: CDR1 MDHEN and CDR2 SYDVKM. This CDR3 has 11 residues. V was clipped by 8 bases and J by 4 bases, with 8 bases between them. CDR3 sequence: CASVGRETQYF. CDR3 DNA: TGTGCCAGCGTGGGTCGAGAGACCCAGTACTTC.

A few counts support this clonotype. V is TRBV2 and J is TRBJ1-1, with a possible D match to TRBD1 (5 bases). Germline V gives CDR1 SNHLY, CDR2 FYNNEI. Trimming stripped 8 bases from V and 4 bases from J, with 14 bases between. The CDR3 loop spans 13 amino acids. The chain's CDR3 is CASLERGTTEAFF. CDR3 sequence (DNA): TGTGCCAGCCTCGAGCGAGGGACCACTGAAGCTTTCTTT.

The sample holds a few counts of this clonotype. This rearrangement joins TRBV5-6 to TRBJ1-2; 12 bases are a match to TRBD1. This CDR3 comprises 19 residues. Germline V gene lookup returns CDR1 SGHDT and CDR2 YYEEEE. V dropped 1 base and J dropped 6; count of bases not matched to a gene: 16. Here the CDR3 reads CASSLLRLGQGAPRDGYTF. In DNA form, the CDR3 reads TGTGCCAGCAGCTTGTTGCGTTTGGGACAGGGGGCGCCGAGGGATGGCTACACCTTC. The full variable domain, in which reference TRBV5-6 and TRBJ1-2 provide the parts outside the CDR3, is DAGVTQSPTHLIKTRGQQVTLRCSPKSGHDTVSWYQQALGQGPQFIFQYYEEEERQRGNFPDRFSGHQFPNYSSELNVNALLLGDSALYLCASSLLRLGQGAPRDGYTFGSGTRLTVV.

The CDR3 here is CASSAIGKASVQYF. Here the CDR3 DNA reads TGTGCCAGCAGCGCCATTGGAAAGGCAAGTGTGCAGTACTTC. This sequence joins TRBV7-2 and TRBJ2-7; D not certain. Germline lookup yields CDR1 SGHTA and CDR2 FQGNSA. The CDR3 has 14 residues. V lost 5 bases and J lost 9, with 20 bases in between.

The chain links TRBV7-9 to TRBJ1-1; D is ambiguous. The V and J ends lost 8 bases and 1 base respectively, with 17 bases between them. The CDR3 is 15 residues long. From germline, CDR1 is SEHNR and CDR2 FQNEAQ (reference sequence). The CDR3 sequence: CASARLGEENTEAFF. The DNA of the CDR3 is TGTGCCAGCGCAAGGCTCGGAGAGGAGAACACTGAAGCTTTCTTT.

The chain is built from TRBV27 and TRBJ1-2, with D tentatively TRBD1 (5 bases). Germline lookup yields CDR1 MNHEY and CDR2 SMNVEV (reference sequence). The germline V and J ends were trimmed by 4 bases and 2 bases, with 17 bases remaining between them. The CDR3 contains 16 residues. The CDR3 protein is CASSSLGVGENYGYTF. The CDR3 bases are TGTGCCAGCAGTTCTTTAGGAGTAGGGGAGAACTATGGCTACACCTTC.

DNA for the CDR3: TGTGCCAGTACCCCCAATGGGGGGTCCCAAGAGACCCAGTACTTC. Amino acid sequence: CASTPNGGSQETQYF. V and J are TRBV19 and TRBJ2-5; TRBD2 might be the D (6 bases). Germline V gives CDR1 LNHDA, CDR2 SQIVND (reference sequence). The CDR3 spans 15 residues. V was clipped by 7 bases and J by 1 base, with 16 bases between them.

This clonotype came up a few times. The CDR3 coding sequence is TGTGCCAGCAGTTTACGGGAGCAGTACTTC. Its protein is CASSLREQYF. The chain links TRBV28 to TRBJ2-7; D remains ambiguous. V was cut by 2 bases and J by 7 bases, with 3 bases left in between. The CDR3 is 10 residues long. In germline, CDR1 is MDHEN, CDR2 SYDVKM.

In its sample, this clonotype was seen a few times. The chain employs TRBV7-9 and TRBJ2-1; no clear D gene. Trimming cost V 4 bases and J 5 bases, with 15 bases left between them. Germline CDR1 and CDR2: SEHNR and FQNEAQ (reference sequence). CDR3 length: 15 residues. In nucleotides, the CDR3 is TGTGCCAGCAGCTCAAGGGTAGGCACAAACAATGAGCAGTTCTTC. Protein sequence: CASSSRVGTNNEQFF.

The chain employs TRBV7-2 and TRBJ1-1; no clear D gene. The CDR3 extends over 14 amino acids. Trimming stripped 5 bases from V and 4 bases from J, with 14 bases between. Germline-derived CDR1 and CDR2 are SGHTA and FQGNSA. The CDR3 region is CASSRRAGSTEAFF. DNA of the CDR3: TGTGCCAGCAGCCGGCGGGCGGGGAGCACTGAAGCTTTCTTT.

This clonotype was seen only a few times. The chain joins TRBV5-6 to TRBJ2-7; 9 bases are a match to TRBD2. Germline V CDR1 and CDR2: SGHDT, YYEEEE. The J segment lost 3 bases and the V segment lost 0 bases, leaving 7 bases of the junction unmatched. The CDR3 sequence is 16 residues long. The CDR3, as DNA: TGTGCCAGCAGCTTGGGTTCCCTAGCGGGATTCTACGAGCAGTACGTC. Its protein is CASSLGSLAGFYEQYV.